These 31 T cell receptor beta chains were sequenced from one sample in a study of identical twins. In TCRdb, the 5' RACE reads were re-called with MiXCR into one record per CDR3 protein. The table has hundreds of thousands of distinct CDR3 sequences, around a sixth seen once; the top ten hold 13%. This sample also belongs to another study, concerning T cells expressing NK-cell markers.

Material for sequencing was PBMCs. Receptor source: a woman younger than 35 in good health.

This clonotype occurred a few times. As DNA, the CDR3 is TGCAGTGCTCCGGGACACAATGAGCAGTTCTTC. It yields the protein CSAPGHNEQFF. The chain combines TRBV20-1 with TRBJ2-1, with D possibly being TRBD1 or TRBD2 (5 bases each). Germline CDR1 is DFQATT and CDR2 is SNEGSKA (reference sequence). The V end lost 5 bases, the J end lost 5 bases, and 7 bases lay between the germline ends. The CDR3 is made up of 11 amino acids.

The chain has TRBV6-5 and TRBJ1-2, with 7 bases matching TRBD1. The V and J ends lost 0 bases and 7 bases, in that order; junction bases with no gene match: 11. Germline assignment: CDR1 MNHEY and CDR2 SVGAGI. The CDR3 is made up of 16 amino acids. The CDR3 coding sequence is TGTGCCAGCAGTTACTCGACAGGGTTCATTTCGGGTGGCTACACCTTC. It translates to CASSYSTGFISGGYTF.

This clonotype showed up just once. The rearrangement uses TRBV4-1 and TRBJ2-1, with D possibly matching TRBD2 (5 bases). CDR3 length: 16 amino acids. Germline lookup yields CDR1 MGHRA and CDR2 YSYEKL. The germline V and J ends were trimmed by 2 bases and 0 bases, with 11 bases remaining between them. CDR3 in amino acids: CASSQSSTSSYNEQFF. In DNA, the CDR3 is TGCGCCAGCAGCCAATCTAGCACAAGCTCCTACAATGAGCAGTTCTTC.

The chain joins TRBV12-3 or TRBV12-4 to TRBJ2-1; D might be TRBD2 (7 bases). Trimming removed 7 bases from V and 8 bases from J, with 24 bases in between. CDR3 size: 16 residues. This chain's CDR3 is CASTPRGGGFFDEQFF. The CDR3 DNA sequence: TGTGCCAGCACCCCGAGGGGGGGAGGGTTTTTCGATGAGCAGTTCTTC.

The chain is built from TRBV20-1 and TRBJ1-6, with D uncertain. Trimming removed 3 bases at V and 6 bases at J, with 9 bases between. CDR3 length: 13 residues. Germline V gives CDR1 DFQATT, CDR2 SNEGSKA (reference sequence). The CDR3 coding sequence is TGCAGTGCTAGGGGTGGGGTTAATTCACCCCTCCACTTT. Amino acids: CSARGGVNSPLHF.

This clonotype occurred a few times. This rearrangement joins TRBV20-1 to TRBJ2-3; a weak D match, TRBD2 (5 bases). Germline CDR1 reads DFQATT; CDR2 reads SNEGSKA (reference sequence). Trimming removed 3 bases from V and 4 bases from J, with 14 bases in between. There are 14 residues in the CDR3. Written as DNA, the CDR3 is TGCAGTGCTAGCGCTAGCCCCTTGGCAGATACGCAGTATTTT. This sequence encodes CSASASPLADTQYF.

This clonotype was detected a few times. CDR3 residues: CASSLIRGSYEQYF. CDR3 bases: TGCGCCAGCAGCTTGATCCGGGGCTCCTACGAGCAGTACTTC. The chain uses TRBV5-1 and TRBJ2-7, with D tentatively TRBD2 (5 bases). The germline V gene has CDR1 SGHRS and CDR2 YFSETQ. CDR3 length equals 14 residues. V lost 1 base and J lost 0, with 8 bases in between.

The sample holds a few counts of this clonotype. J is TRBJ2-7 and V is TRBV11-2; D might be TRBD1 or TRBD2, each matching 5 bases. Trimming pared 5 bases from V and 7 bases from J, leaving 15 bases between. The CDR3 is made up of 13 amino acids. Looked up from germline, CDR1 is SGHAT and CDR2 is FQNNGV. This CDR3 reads CASSPRRDGEQYF. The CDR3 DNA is TGTGCCAGCAGCCCTAGACGGGACGGTGAGCAGTACTTC.

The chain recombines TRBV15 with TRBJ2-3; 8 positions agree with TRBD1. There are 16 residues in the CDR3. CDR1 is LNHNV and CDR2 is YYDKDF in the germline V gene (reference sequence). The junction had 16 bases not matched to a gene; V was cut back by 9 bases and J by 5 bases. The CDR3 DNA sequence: TGTGCCACAGGGCTCGGGGGAGCAGGGGGCTTAGATACGCAGTATTTT. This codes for CATGLGGAGGLDTQYF. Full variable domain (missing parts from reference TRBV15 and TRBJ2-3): DAMVIQNPRYQVTQFGKPVTLSCSQTLNHNVMYWYQQKSSQAPKLLFHYYDKDFNNEADTPDNFQSRRPNTSFCFLDIRSPGLGDTAMYLCATGLGGAGGLDTQYFGPGTRLTVL.

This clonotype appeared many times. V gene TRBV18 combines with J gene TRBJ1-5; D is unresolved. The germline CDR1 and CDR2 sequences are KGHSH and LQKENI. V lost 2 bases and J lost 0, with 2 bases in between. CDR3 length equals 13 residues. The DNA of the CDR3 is TGTGCCAGCTCACCAAGTAGCAATCAGCCCCAGCATTTT. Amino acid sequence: CASSPSSNQPQHF. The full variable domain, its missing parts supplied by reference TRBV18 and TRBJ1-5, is NAGVMQNPRHLVRRRGQEARLRCSPMKGHSHVYWYRQLPEEGLKFMVYLQKENIIDESGMPKERFSAEFPKEGPSILRIQQVVRGDSAAYFCASSPSSNQPQHFGDGTRLSIL.

The CDR3 DNA reads TGTGCCAGCAGTGTTCCGGGTACGGGAGAGACCCAGTACTTC. This encodes CASSVPGTGETQYF. J is TRBJ2-5 and V is TRBV6-1; D is unresolved. V lost 4 bases and J lost 4, with 13 bases in between. The germline V gene has CDR1 MNHNS and CDR2 SASEGT. The CDR3 has 14 residues.

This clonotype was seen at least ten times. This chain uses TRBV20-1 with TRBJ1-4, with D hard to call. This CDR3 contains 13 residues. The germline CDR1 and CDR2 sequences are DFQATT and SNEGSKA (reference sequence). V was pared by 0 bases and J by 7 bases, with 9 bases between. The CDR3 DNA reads TGCAGTGCTAGAGATAGCCAGCGTGAAAAACTGTTTTTT. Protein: CSARDSQREKLFF.

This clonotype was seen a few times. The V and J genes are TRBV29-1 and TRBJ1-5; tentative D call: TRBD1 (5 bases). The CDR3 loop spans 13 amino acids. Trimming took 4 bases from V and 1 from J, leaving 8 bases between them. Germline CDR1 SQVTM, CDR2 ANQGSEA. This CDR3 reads CSVARDSNQPQHF. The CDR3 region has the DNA TGCAGCGTTGCACGGGACAGCAATCAGCCCCAGCATTTT.

The CDR3 loop is CASTPTDRGGYEQYF. The CDR3 DNA reads TGTGCCAGCACCCCAACCGACAGGGGGGGCTACGAGCAGTACTTC. The chain joins TRBV21-1 to TRBJ2-7; the table calls TRBD1, which could not be checked here. TRBV21-1 is noted as a pseudogene. The CDR3 has 15 residues.

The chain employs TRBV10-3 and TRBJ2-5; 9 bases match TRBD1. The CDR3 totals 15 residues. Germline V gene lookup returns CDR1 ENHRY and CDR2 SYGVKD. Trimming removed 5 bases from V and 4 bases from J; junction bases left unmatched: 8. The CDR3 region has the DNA TGTGCCATCAGTCTGGGGGACAGGGTAGCAGAGACCCAGTACTTC. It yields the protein CAISLGDRVAETQYF.

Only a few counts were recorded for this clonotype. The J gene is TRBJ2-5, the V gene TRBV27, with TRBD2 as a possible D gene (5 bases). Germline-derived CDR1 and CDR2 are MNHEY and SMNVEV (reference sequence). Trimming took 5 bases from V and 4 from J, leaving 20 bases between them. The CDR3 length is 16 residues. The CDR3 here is CASSPPGMGEGETQYF. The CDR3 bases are TGTGCCAGCAGTCCCCCCGGAATGGGCGAGGGAGAGACCCAGTACTTC.

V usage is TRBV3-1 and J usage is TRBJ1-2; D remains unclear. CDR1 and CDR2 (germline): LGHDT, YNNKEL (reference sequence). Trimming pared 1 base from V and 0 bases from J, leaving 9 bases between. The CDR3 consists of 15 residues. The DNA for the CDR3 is TGTGCCAGCAGCCAAGTGCACAGCCCTAACTATGGCTACACCTTC. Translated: CASSQVHSPNYGYTF.

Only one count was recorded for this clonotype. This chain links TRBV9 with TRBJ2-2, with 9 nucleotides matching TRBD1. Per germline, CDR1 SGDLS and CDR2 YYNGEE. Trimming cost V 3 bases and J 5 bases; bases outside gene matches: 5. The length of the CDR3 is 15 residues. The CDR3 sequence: CASSGGTGFTGELFF. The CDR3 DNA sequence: TGTGCCAGCAGCGGAGGGACAGGGTTTACCGGGGAGCTGTTTTTT.

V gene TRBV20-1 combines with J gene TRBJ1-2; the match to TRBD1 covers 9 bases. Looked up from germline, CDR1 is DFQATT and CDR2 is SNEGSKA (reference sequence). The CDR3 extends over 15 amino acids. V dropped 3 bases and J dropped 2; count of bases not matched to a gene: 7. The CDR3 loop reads CSARVDRGPNYGYTF. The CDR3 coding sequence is TGCAGTGCTAGGGTGGACAGGGGACCCAACTATGGCTACACCTTC.

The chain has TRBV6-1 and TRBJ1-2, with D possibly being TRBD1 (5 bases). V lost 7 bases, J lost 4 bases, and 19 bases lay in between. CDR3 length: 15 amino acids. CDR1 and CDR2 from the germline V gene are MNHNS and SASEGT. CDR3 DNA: TGTGCCAGCACCGGGCTCAGGGCGCCTGGCTATGGCTACACCTTC. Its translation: CASTGLRAPGYGYTF.

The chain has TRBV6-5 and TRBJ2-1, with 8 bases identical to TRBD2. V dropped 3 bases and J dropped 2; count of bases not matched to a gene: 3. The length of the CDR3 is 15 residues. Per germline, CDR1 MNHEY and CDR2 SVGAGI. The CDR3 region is CASSYSGVAYNEQFF. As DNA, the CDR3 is TGTGCCAGCAGTTATAGCGGGGTTGCCTACAATGAGCAGTTCTTC.

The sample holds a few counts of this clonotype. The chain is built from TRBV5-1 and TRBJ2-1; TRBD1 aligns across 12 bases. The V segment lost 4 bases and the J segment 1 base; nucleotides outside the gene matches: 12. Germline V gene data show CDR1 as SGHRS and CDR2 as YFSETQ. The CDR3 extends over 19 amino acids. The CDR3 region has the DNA TGCGCCAGCAGCGTTCCGGGACAGGGGGCCCTACGGTCCTACAATGAGCAGTTCTTC. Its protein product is CASSVPGQGALRSYNEQFF.

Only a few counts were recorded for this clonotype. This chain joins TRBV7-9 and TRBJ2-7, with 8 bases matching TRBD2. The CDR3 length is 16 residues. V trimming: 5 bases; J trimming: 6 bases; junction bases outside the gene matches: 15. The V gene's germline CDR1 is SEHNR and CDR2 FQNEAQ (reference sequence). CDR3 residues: CASSPRTSLDRGEQYF. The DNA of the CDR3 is TGTGCCAGCAGCCCCCGGACTAGCCTAGACCGTGGCGAGCAGTACTTC.

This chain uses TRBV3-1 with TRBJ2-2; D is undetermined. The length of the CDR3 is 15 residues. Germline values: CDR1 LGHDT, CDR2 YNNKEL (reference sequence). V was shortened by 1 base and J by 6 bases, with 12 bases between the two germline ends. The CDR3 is CASSQAESTPGELFF. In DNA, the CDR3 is TGTGCCAGCAGCCAAGCCGAGTCCACACCCGGGGAGCTGTTTTTT.

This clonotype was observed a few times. The CDR3: CATSDPQGTSGNEQFF. In nucleotides, the CDR3 is TGTGCCACCAGTGATCCCCAAGGGACTAGCGGCAATGAGCAGTTCTTC. This chain links TRBV24-1 with TRBJ2-1, with 11 bases matching TRBD2. Per the germline V gene, CDR1 is KGHDR and CDR2 is SFDVKD. Trimming removed 3 bases from V and 6 bases from J; junction bases left unmatched: 6. The CDR3 runs 16 residues.

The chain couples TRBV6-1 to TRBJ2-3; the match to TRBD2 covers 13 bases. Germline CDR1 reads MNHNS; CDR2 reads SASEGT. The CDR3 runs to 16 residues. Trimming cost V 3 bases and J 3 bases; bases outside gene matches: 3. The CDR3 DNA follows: TGTGCCAGCAGTGAGACTAGCGGGGGGCCTACAGATACGCAGTATTTT. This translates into CASSETSGGPTDTQYF.

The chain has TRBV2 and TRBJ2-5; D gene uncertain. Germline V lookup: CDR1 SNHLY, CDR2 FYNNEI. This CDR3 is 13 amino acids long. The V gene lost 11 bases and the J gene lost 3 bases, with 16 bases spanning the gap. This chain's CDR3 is CADLAQNKETQYF. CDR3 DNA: TGTGCCGACCTGGCACAGAATAAAGAGACCCAGTACTTC. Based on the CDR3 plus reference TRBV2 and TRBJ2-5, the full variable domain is EPEVTQTPSHQVTQMGQEVILRCVPISNHLYFYWYRQILGQKVEFLVSFYNNEISEKSEIFDDQFSVERPDGSNFTLKIRSTKLEDSAMYFCADLAQNKETQYFGPGTRLLVL.

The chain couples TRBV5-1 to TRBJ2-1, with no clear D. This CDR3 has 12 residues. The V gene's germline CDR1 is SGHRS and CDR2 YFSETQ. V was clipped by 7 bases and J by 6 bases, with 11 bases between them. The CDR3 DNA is TGCGCCAGCTCCAGCAGCCTCAATGAGCAGTTCTTC. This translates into CASSSSLNEQFF.

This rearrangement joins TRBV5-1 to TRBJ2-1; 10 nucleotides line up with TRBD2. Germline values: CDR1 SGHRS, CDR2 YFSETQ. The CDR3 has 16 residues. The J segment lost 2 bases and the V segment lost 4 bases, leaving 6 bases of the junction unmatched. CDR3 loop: CASSTLAGVTYNEQFF. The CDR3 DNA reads TGCGCCAGCAGCACCCTAGCGGGAGTTACCTACAATGAGCAGTTCTTC. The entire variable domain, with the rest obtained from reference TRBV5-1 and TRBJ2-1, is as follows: KAGVTQTPRYLIKTRGQQVTLSCSPISGHRSVSWYQQTPGQGLQFLFEYFSETQRNKGNFPGRFSGRQFSNSRSEMNVSTLELGDSALYLCASSTLAGVTYNEQFFGPGTRLTVL.

CDR3 sequence reads: CASSLSSGAGEQYF. CDR3 sequence (DNA): TGTGCCAGCAGTTTAAGTAGCGGAGCGGGGGAGCAGTACTTC. This chain links TRBV12-3 or TRBV12-4 with TRBJ2-7; 7 bases match TRBD2. The CDR3 extends over 14 amino acids. With V trimmed by 2 bases and J by 7 bases, 8 bases remained unmatched.

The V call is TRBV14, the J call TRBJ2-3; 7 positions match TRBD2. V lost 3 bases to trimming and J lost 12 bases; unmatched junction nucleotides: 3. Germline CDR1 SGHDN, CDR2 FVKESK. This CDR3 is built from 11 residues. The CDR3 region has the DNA TGTGCCAGCAGCCAGGGACTAACCCAGTATTTT. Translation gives CASSQGLTQYF.